These T cell receptor beta chains were read from a single sample in a study of cytomegalovirus exposure and HLA in healthy donors. Here immunoSEQ multiplex PCR was the method, and the copy in TCRdb shows in-frame clones only, minus some. The sample lists 200,000 to 250,000 clones; approximately 90% were seen once. Material for sequencing was PBMCs. The receptors come from a woman under 30 in good health and CMV-seronegative. Each CDR3 is given with its conserved first and last residue. Not all rows give a size; the values are once, few, many and, for expanded clones, a class.

j_gene,abundance,v_gene,len,CDR3aa
TRBJ2-7,-,TRBV21-1,17,CASSNKGSNRGYYEQYF
TRBJ1-3,-,TRBV4-2,13,CASSQDRGNTIYF
TRBJ2-1,-,TRBV19,16,CASSIGASRTYNEQFF
TRBJ1-2,-,TRBV4-1,17,CASSQAYPDRFSYGYTF
TRBJ1-5,-,TRBV7-2,15,CASSSQAGEMIPQHF
TRBJ2-1,once,TRBV4-3,17,CASSPSGGLAGFNEQFF
TRBJ1-5,-,TRBV6-1,13,CASRQGAHQPQHF
TRBJ2-5,-,TRBV11-2,13,CASRLQGIGEQYF
TRBJ1-5,-,TRBV4-1,14,CASSQDIGQGAQHF
TRBJ1-5,-,TRBV19,16,CASRPDGTAVRQPQHF
TRBJ2-7,-,TRBV18,14,CASSPTSASYEQYF
TRBJ1-2,-,TRBV4-2,14,CASSQGQGIDGYTF
TRBJ1-2,-,TRBV14,16,CASSHKSGTGNYGYTF
TRBJ2-3,-,TRBV5-6,14,CASSLVLVTDTQYF